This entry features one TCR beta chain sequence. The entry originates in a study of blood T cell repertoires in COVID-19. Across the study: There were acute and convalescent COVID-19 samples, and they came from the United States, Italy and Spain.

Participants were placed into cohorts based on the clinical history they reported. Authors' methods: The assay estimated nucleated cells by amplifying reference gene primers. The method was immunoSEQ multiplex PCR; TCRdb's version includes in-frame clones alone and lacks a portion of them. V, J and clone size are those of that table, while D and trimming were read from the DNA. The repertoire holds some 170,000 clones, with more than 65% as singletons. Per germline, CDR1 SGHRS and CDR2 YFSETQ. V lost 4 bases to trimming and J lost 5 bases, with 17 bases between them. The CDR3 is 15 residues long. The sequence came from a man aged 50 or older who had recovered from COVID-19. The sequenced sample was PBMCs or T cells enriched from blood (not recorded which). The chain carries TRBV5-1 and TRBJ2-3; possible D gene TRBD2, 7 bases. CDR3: CASSAGAGGGDTQYF. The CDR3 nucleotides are TGCGCCAGCAGCGCGGGGGCTGGTGGGGGAGATACGCAGTATTTT.